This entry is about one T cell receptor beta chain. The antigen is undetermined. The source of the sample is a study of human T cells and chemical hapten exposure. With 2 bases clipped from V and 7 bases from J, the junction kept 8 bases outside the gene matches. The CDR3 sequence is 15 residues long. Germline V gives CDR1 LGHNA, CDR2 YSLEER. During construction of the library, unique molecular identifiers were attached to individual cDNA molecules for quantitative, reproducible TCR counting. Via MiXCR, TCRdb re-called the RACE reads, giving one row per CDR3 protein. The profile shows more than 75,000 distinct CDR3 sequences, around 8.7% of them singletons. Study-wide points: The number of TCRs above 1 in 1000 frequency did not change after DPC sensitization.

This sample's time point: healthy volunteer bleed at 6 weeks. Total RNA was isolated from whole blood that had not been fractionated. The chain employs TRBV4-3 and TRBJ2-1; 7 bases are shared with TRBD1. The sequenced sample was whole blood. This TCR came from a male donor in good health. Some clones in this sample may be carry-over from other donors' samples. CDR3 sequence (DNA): TGCGCCAGCAGCCAACGTCCGCGACAGGGTAATGAGCAGTTCTTC. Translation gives CASSQRPRQGNEQFF.